The 10 T cell receptor beta chains given below trace back to one sample, sequenced in a study of PD-L1 blockade in urothelial cancer listed by TCRdb under 2017. The library was built by means of the immunoSEQ multiplex PCR assay. TCRdb's version of the immuneACCESS table is confined to in-frame rearrangements and falls short of the full clone set. An unresolved V gene accounts for under half of the shortfall where checked; the remainder is of unknown origin. The sample table lists about 30,000 clones, 89% of them with a count of one. The top ten clones comprise more than 6.5% of the sample. Read against the paper, the sample's time point label means: peripheral blood 6 weeks after treatment start. The sample in question was PBMCs, obtained around atezolizumab (anti-PD-L1) treatment. The receptor source for this set is a man aged 80 or over with urothelial cancer.

This rearrangement joins TRBV7-2 to TRBJ1-4; weak D call: TRBD1 (6 bases). The CDR3 length is 15 residues. V was cut by 1 base and J by 8 bases, with 14 bases left in between. The germline V gene encodes CDR1 SGHTA and CDR2 FQGNSA. The CDR3 DNA reads as TGTGCCAGCAGCTTAGAAGGGGGGGGGCGCGAAAAACTGTTTTTT. Translating it yields CASSLEGGGREKLFF.

This rearrangement joins TRBV5-6 to TRBJ2-5; D uncertain. Per the germline V gene, CDR1 is SGHDT and CDR2 is YYEEEE. Trimming removed 4 bases from V and 5 bases from J, with 9 bases in between. This CDR3 is 12 amino acids long. The CDR3 here is CASSLFGETQYF. DNA of the CDR3: TGTGCCAGCAGCCTATTCGGGGAGACCCAGTACTTC.

This clone came up a few times. The chain couples TRBV7-2 to TRBJ1-1, with D tentatively TRBD1 (5 bases). The germline V and J ends were trimmed by 9 bases and 0 bases, with 11 bases remaining between them. CDR1 is SGHTA and CDR2 is FQGNSA in the germline V gene. The CDR3 runs 13 residues. CDR3: CASRQNMNTEAFF. The DNA for the CDR3 is TGTGCCAGTAGACAGAACATGAACACTGAAGCTTTCTTT.

The chain carries TRBV7-2 and TRBJ2-2; TRBD1 matches 7 bases. Losses at the gene ends were 5 bases for V and 5 bases for J; bases not matched to a gene: 8. The germline V gene has CDR1 SGHTA and CDR2 FQGNSA. The CDR3 spans 15 residues. DNA of the CDR3: TGTGCCAGCAGCCCCCGACCACAGGGGACCGGGGAGCTGTTTTTT. Amino acid sequence: CASSPRPQGTGELFF. Complete variable domain (other parts from reference TRBV7-2 and TRBJ2-2): GAGVSQSPSNKVTEKGKDVELRCDPISGHTALYWYRQSLGQGLEFLIYFQGNSAPDKSGLPSDRFSAERTGGSVSTLTIQRTQQEDSAVYLCASSPRPQGTGELFFGEGSRLTVL.

The V call is TRBV5-1, the J call TRBJ2-7, with TRBD1 matching 8 bases. The CDR3 totals 14 residues. Germline assignment: CDR1 SGHRS and CDR2 YFSETQ. The junction had 6 bases not matched to a gene; V was cut back by 0 bases and J by 7 bases. The CDR3 DNA sequence: TGCGCCAGCAGCTTGGGACAGGGGCTCTCGGAGCAGTACTTC. Translation gives CASSLGQGLSEQYF.

The chain recombines TRBV11-3 with TRBJ2-5; TRBD1 might be the D (5 bases). The germline CDR1 and CDR2 sequences are SGHNT and YENEEA. Trimming pared 1 base from V and 0 bases from J, leaving 9 bases between. The CDR3 covers 15 residues. CDR3 DNA: TGTGCCAGCAGCTTAGGGGGCCGGAACCAAGAGACCCAGTACTTC. Translated, it gives CASSLGGRNQETQYF.

This rearrangement joins TRBV5-4 to TRBJ2-6; D uncertain. CDR3 length equals 14 residues. The germline gives CDR1 SGHNT, CDR2 YYREEE (reference sequence). The V end lost 2 bases, the J end lost 0 bases, and 3 bases lay between the germline ends. The DNA of the CDR3 is TGTGCCAGCAGCTTTTACTCTGGGGCCAACGTCCTGACTTTC. This gives the protein CASSFYSGANVLTF.

The chain is built from TRBV27 and TRBJ1-1; D gene unclear. The CDR3 totals 14 residues. The germline V gene encodes CDR1 MNHEY and CDR2 SMNVEV (reference sequence). V shed 8 bases and J shed 4 bases, with 17 bases lying between them. The CDR3: CASFTLARGTEAFF. CDR3 sequence (DNA): TGTGCCAGCTTTACTCTCGCCCGGGGCACTGAAGCTTTCTTT.

The rearrangement joins TRBV21-1 to TRBJ2-7; no DNA check was done on the table's D call, TRBD2. TRBV21-1 is shown as a pseudogene. The CDR3 consists of 19 residues. CDR3 sequence reads: CASSKKTSGAPEFTYEQYF. In DNA form, the CDR3 reads TGTGCCAGCAGCAAAAAAACTAGCGGAGCACCTGAATTCACCTACGAGCAGTACTTC.

V and J are TRBV5-5 and TRBJ2-5, with 7 bases lining up with TRBD1. Germline V gene sequence: CDR1 SGHKS, CDR2 YYEKEE (reference sequence). The CDR3 sequence is 15 residues long. V gave up 4 bases and J gave up 2 bases; unmatched junction bases: 8. The CDR3 DNA is TGTGCCAGCAGCCGTGGGACAGCGATACAAGAGACCCAGTACTTC. Amino acids: CASSRGTAIQETQYF.